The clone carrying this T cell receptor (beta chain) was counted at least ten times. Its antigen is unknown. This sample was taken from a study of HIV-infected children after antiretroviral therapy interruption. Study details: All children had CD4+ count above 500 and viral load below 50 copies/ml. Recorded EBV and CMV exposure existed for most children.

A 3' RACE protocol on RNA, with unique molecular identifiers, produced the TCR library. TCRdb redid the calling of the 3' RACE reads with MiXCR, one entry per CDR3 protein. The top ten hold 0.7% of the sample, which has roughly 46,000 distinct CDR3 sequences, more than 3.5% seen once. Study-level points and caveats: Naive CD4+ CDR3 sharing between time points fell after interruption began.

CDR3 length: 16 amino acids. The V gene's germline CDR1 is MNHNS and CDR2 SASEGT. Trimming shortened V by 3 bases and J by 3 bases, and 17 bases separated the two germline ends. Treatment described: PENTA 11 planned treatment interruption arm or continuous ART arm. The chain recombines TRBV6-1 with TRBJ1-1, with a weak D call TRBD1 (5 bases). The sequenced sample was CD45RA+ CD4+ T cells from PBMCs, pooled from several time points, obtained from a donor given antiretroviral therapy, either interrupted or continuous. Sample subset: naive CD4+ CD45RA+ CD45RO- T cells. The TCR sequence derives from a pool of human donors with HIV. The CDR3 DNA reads TGTGCCAGCAGTGAGGGGCTCCAGGTTTGGGACACTGAAGCTTTCTTT. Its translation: CASSEGLQVWDTEAFF.